The clone carrying this T cell receptor (beta chain) showed up just a few times. Its antigen is not identified. Splitting the CD4+ cells yielded a CD45RA+ naive subset and a CD45RA-negative memory subset. The germline V gene encodes CDR1 SGHRS and CDR2 YFSETQ. Trimming took 2 bases from V and 2 from J, leaving 13 bases between them. The CDR3 covers 15 residues. Only in-frame clones appear in the TCRdb table, and some are missing; sequencing was by immunoSEQ multiplex PCR. This table holds 850,000 to 1,100,000 clones, 70% to 85% found once. The entry originates in a study of shared clonotypes between healthy human individuals. Whole-study context: Per donor, three plates held CD4 naive cells, three held CD4 memory, two held CD8 naive and one held CD8 memory. Overall study findings and caveats: Relative to their counterparts shared across all four donors, non-shared clonotypes exhibited diminished generation probabilities.

The sequencing input was memory CD4+ T cells from PBMCs. Regarding subset: CD45RA-negative fraction. The chain is built from TRBV5-1 and TRBJ1-2; a possible D gene is TRBD1 (6 bases). The source is a man between 18 and 29 years old in good health. Some clones in this sample may be carry-over from other donors' samples. The CDR3 here is CASSLSDSPNYGYTF. The CDR3 coding sequence is TGCGCCAGCAGCTTATCGGACAGTCCGAACTATGGCTACACCTTC.